This TCR beta chain was identified during a study of CD8 T cells in ankylosing spondylitis. Quantitative 5'-RACE was performed with molecular barcodes, and it yielded the TCR beta libraries. TCRdb used MiXCR to reprocess the 5' RACE reads, holding one entry per CDR3 protein. There are a few hundred thousand distinct CDR3 sequences in the sample; approximately 12% occur only once, and 6.8% lies in the top ten. In germline, CDR1 is SGHTA, CDR2 FQGNSA. The CDR3 runs to 14 residues. With 5 bases clipped from V and 7 bases from J, the junction kept 6 bases outside the gene matches. This clonotype occurred a few times. Its antigen is still unknown. Study-wide points: Both synovial fluid and blood in reactive arthritis had previously been reported to carry some motif variants. Clones that were linked to disease were CD8+ and were relatively rare in peripheral blood. Apparently characteristic of ankylosing spondylitis blood was a TCR beta motif (roughly eight highly homologous variants).

The receptor comes from a male donor with ankylosing spondylitis. The sample consisted of blood, either unsorted or a sorted T cell fraction (not recorded which). The genes are TRBV7-2 and TRBJ1-1, with 11 bases aligning to TRBD1. CDR3 sequence (DNA): TGTGCCAGCAGCGTGGGACAGGGGGGGGATGAAGCTTTCTTT. It specifies CASSVGQGGDEAFF. The whole variable domain, remainder taken from reference TRBV7-2 and TRBJ1-1, is GAGVSQSPSNKVTEKGKDVELRCDPISGHTALYWYRQSLGQGLEFLIYFQGNSAPDKSGLPSDRFSAERTGGSVSTLTIQRTQQEDSAVYLCASSVGQGGDEAFFGQGTRLTVV.